Sequencing of this TCR beta chain was carried out in a study of EBV T-cell therapy then PD-1 blockade in nasopharyngeal carcinoma. TCRdb's copy holds only in-frame clones and misses some; the assay was immunoSEQ multiplex PCR. The sample has 24,000 or so clones, 84% seen once. Germline lookup yields CDR1 LNHDA and CDR2 SQIVND (reference sequence). The CDR3 has 17 amino acids. The ends lost 5 bases at V and 6 bases at J; junction bases unmatched: 13. Treatment indicated: AdE1-LMPpoly-expanded autologous EBV-specific T-cell therapy followed by anti-PD-1 nivolumab. For this clone: Antigen unknown.

This sequence was found in a man aged 35 to 55 with nasopharyngeal carcinoma. The V and J genes are TRBV19 and TRBJ2-2; 9 bases are a match to TRBD1. The specimen was CD8+ T cells from blood, collected at approximately day 62 from a patient whose treatment included autologous EBV-specific T cells and nivolumab. Here the CDR3 reads CASSQWGTGIYPGELFF. CDR3 DNA: TGTGCCAGTAGTCAGTGGGGGACAGGGATCTACCCCGGGGAGCTGTTTTTT.